Listed below are T cell receptor beta chains from one sample, sequenced in a study of T-cell reconstitution after alpha-beta-depleted transplantation in children. MiXCR, run by TCRdb on the PCR reads, gives a single entry per CDR3 protein. The sample holds roughly 98,000 distinct CDR3 sequences, less than 20% seen once. The sequencing here drew on PBMCs, mostly from graft donor cells, taken 180 days after TCRalphabeta/CD19-depleted stem cell transplant. The receptors were gathered from a male patient aged 2-9 years who had a stem cell transplant for acute lymphoblastic leukemia, so the T cells may come from the graft donor. Each CDR3 is given with its conserved first and last residue. The D gene is left open where the match is weak. The size of a clone is reported for some rows only, either as once, few or many, or as a class for expanded clones.

d_call: TRBD1
j_call: TRBJ2-7
v_call: TRBV5-5
clone_size: few
cdr3_aa: CASSPVDRAVGEQYF
cdr3_nt: TGTGCCAGCAGCCCGGTGGACAGGGCCGTAGGAGAGCAGTACTTC

d_call: -
j_call: TRBJ1-4
v_call: TRBV6-5
clone_size: -
cdr3_aa: CASSYGGGWNEKLFF
cdr3_nt: TGTGCCAGCAGTTACGGGGGGGGCTGGAATGAAAAACTGTTTTTT

d_call: -
j_call: TRBJ2-5
v_call: TRBV5-1
clone_size: few
cdr3_aa: CASSSDAQAPRAQYF
cdr3_nt: TGCGCCAGCAGCTCGGATGCACAGGCCCCTAGGGCCCAGTACTTC

d_call: TRBD1
j_call: TRBJ2-5
v_call: TRBV29-1
clone_size: few
cdr3_aa: CSVGTGGETQYF
cdr3_nt: TGCAGCGTTGGGACAGGGGGGGAGACCCAGTACTTC

d_call: TRBD1
j_call: TRBJ2-2
v_call: TRBV7-9
clone_size: -
cdr3_aa: CASSGQGNTGELFF
cdr3_nt: TGTGCCAGCAGCGGACAGGGGAACACCGGGGAGCTGTTTTTT

d_call: -
j_call: TRBJ2-1
v_call: TRBV5-1
clone_size: medium-sized
cdr3_aa: CASSLVGASNEQFF
cdr3_nt: TGCGCCAGCAGCTTGGTCGGGGCAAGCAATGAGCAGTTCTTC

d_call: -
j_call: TRBJ2-7
v_call: TRBV7-9
clone_size: few
cdr3_aa: CASSNWDGSYEQYF
cdr3_nt: TGTGCCAGCAGCAATTGGGACGGATCCTACGAGCAGTACTTC

d_call: -
j_call: TRBJ2-7
v_call: TRBV7-2
clone_size: -
cdr3_aa: CASSLALSLGQGGGYEQYF
cdr3_nt: TGTGCCAGCAGCTTAGCCCTTTCACTCGGACAGGGAGGGGGCTACGAGCAGTACTTC

d_call: TRBD1
j_call: TRBJ2-3
v_call: TRBV3-1
clone_size: -
cdr3_aa: CASSQGFQGGTDTQYF
cdr3_nt: TGTGCCAGCAGCCAAGGGTTCCAGGGGGGCACAGATACGCAGTATTTT

d_call: -
j_call: TRBJ1-3
v_call: TRBV12-3/TRBV12-4
clone_size: few
cdr3_aa: CASSSSDSSGNTIYF
cdr3_nt: TGTGCCAGCAGTTCCTCGGACAGCTCTGGAAACACCATATATTTT

d_call: TRBD1
j_call: TRBJ1-2
v_call: TRBV29-1
clone_size: medium-sized
cdr3_aa: CSVGGQAEEGYTF
cdr3_nt: TGCAGCGTTGGGGGACAGGCCGAAGAGGGCTACACCTTC

d_call: -
j_call: TRBJ1-4
v_call: TRBV29-1
clone_size: few
cdr3_aa: CSVGEDRTNEKLFF
cdr3_nt: TGCAGCGTTGGCGAGGACAGAACTAATGAAAAACTGTTTTTT

d_call: -
j_call: TRBJ2-5
v_call: TRBV10-2
clone_size: many
cdr3_aa: CASSQVGSETQYF
cdr3_nt: TGCGCCAGCTCCCAGGTGGGATCGGAGACCCAGTACTTC

d_call: TRBD1
j_call: TRBJ2-5
v_call: TRBV20-1
clone_size: -
cdr3_aa: CSARGDRGQETQYF
cdr3_nt: TGCAGTGCTAGAGGGGACAGGGGCCAAGAGACCCAGTACTTC

d_call: TRBD2
j_call: TRBJ2-1
v_call: TRBV5-1
clone_size: few
cdr3_aa: CASSPRAGTSGYNEQFF
cdr3_nt: TGCGCCAGCAGCCCCAGAGCCGGGACTAGCGGCTACAATGAGCAGTTCTTC

d_call: -
j_call: TRBJ1-1
v_call: TRBV14
clone_size: -
cdr3_aa: CASSQDLTRGTFTEAFF
cdr3_nt: TGTGCCAGCAGCCAAGATCTAACGAGGGGGACGTTTACTGAAGCTTTCTTT

d_call: -
j_call: TRBJ1-5
v_call: TRBV10-3
clone_size: few
cdr3_aa: CAISEIDQPQHF
cdr3_nt: TGTGCCATCAGTGAAATCGACCAGCCCCAGCATTTT

d_call: -
j_call: TRBJ2-3
v_call: TRBV20-1
clone_size: -
cdr3_aa: CSAAGRLPSTDTQYF
cdr3_nt: TGCAGTGCGGCGGGACGCCTCCCTAGCACAGATACGCAGTATTTT

d_call: TRBD2
j_call: TRBJ2-7
v_call: TRBV7-6
clone_size: -
cdr3_aa: CASSLGLAGGPSDEQYF
cdr3_nt: TGTGCCAGCAGCTTAGGACTAGCGGGGGGGCCGTCGGACGAGCAGTACTTC

d_call: -
j_call: TRBJ2-7
v_call: TRBV20-1
clone_size: many
cdr3_aa: CSARDLLYEQYF
cdr3_nt: TGCAGTGCTAGGGACTTACTCTACGAGCAGTACTTC

d_call: -
j_call: TRBJ1-1
v_call: TRBV11-2
clone_size: few
cdr3_aa: CASSSVLGNTEAFF
cdr3_nt: TGTGCCAGCAGCTCAGTTCTGGGGAACACTGAAGCTTTCTTT

d_call: -
j_call: TRBJ2-6
v_call: TRBV29-1
clone_size: -
cdr3_aa: CSVEDSLRGVASGANVLTF
cdr3_nt: TGCAGCGTTGAAGATTCGTTAAGGGGAGTAGCCTCTGGGGCCAACGTCCTGACTTTC

d_call: TRBD1
j_call: TRBJ2-1
v_call: TRBV4-3
clone_size: -
cdr3_aa: CASSHVGGLYNEQFF
cdr3_nt: TGCGCCAGCAGTCACGTAGGGGGCCTCTACAATGAGCAGTTCTTC

d_call: -
j_call: TRBJ1-1
v_call: TRBV6-5
clone_size: -
cdr3_aa: CASSYSSTGDTEAFF
cdr3_nt: TGTGCCAGCAGTTACTCGAGTACCGGGGACACTGAAGCTTTCTTT

d_call: -
j_call: TRBJ2-7
v_call: TRBV7-9
clone_size: -
cdr3_aa: CASSPPGGRKYF
cdr3_nt: TGTGCCAGCAGCCCACCAGGAGGGAGAAAGTACTTC

d_call: -
j_call: TRBJ2-2
v_call: TRBV7-7
clone_size: -
cdr3_aa: CASSVGTMPTGELFF
cdr3_nt: TGTGCCAGCAGCGTAGGGACCATGCCCACCGGGGAGCTGTTTTTT

d_call: TRBD1
j_call: TRBJ1-5
v_call: TRBV5-5
clone_size: few
cdr3_aa: CASSLDRGPVGNQPQHF
cdr3_nt: TGTGCCAGCAGCTTGGACAGGGGGCCTGTCGGCAATCAGCCCCAGCATTTT

d_call: TRBD2
j_call: TRBJ2-5
v_call: TRBV7-2
clone_size: few
cdr3_aa: CASSPRLAEETQYF
cdr3_nt: TGTGCCAGCAGCCCCCGACTAGCGGAAGAGACCCAGTACTTC

d_call: -
j_call: TRBJ1-2
v_call: TRBV20-1
clone_size: few
cdr3_aa: CSARFGRGGYTF
cdr3_nt: TGCAGTGCTAGATTCGGCAGAGGAGGCTACACCTTC

d_call: -
j_call: TRBJ1-6
v_call: TRBV12-3/TRBV12-4
clone_size: few
cdr3_aa: CASGDTRGLGALHF
cdr3_nt: TGTGCCAGCGGGGATACCCGGGGGCTCGGAGCCCTCCACTTT

d_call: TRBD1
j_call: TRBJ1-2
v_call: TRBV20-1
clone_size: few
cdr3_aa: CSAREAAGGRSWNGYTF
cdr3_nt: TGCAGTGCTAGAGAGGCAGCAGGGGGACGATCGTGGAATGGCTACACCTTC

d_call: -
j_call: TRBJ2-7
v_call: TRBV20-1
clone_size: few
cdr3_aa: CSARGVTLPYEQYF
cdr3_nt: TGCAGTGCTAGAGGGGTGACCCTTCCCTACGAGCAGTACTTC

d_call: TRBD1
j_call: TRBJ2-1
v_call: TRBV4-2
clone_size: -
cdr3_aa: CASRGTGGNEQFF
cdr3_nt: TGTGCCAGCAGAGGGACAGGGGGAAATGAGCAGTTCTTC

d_call: -
j_call: TRBJ1-2
v_call: TRBV7-9
clone_size: -
cdr3_aa: CASSLPNGVYGYTF
cdr3_nt: TGTGCCAGCAGCTTACCAAATGGGGTGTATGGCTACACCTTC

d_call: -
j_call: TRBJ2-2
v_call: TRBV27
clone_size: -
cdr3_aa: CASSLFGGELFF
cdr3_nt: TGTGCCAGCAGTTTATTTGGCGGGGAGCTGTTTTTT

d_call: -
j_call: TRBJ1-1
v_call: TRBV5-1
clone_size: few
cdr3_aa: CASTVGEGTNTEAFF
cdr3_nt: TGCGCCAGCACCGTTGGGGAAGGGACGAACACTGAAGCTTTCTTT

d_call: -
j_call: TRBJ2-1
v_call: TRBV5-4
clone_size: many
cdr3_aa: CASSLASFSYNEQFF
cdr3_nt: TGTGCCAGCAGCCTCGCTAGCTTCTCCTACAATGAGCAGTTCTTC

d_call: -
j_call: TRBJ2-3
v_call: TRBV15
clone_size: -
cdr3_aa: CATSRDPETAGPF
cdr3_nt: TGTGCCACCAGCAGAGATCCCGAGACCGCAGGACCTTTT